This T cell receptor (beta chain) stems from a study of blood T cell repertoires in COVID-19. At the level of the study: There were acute and convalescent COVID-19 samples, and they came from the United States, Italy and Spain. T cells, B-cell-depleted T cells, or PBMCs provided the cDNA or gDNA that served as material.

Germline V gives CDR1 SNHLY, CDR2 FYNNEI. Trimming took 5 bases from V and 4 from J, leaving 11 bases between them. This CDR3 is 14 amino acids long. Method: immunoSEQ multiplex PCR; TCRdb's copy keeps in-frame clones and lacks some. The sample carries around 61,000 clones, about 90% recorded once. Specimen: peripheral blood. The rearrangement uses TRBV2 and TRBJ1-4; D perhaps matches TRBD1 (6 bases). This receptor was taken from a man aged 55 to 70 with acute or convalescent COVID-19. In DNA, the CDR3 is TGTGCCAGCAGTCGCTACAGGGATAATGAAAAACTGTTTTTT. Its protein is CASSRYRDNEKLFF. Variable domain in full (rest from reference TRBV2 and TRBJ1-4): EPEVTQTPSHQVTQMGQEVILRCVPISNHLYFYWYRQILGQKVEFLVSFYNNEISEKSEIFDDQFSVERPDGSNFTLKIRSTKLEDSAMYFCASSRYRDNEKLFFGSGTQLSVL.